This record covers a single T cell receptor beta chain. This sample stems from a study of CD8+ T cells in alopecia areata. Study in general: Treatment of the treated patients consisted of oral tofacitinib, 5 to 10 mg twice daily.

Treatment noted: oral pan-JAK inhibitor, 5-10 mg twice daily. Alopecia areata patients provided lesional scalp punch biopsies and peripheral blood, both collected for the study. cDNA reverse transcribed from extracted RNA served as the sequencing template. TCRdb's table, derived via immunoSEQ multiplex PCR, lists solely in-frame clones and lacks some. This sample has 110,000 to 150,000 clones, with about 59% found just once. The CDR3 extends over 12 amino acids. Trimming took off 5 bases at V and 3 bases at J, with 8 bases between the two ends. Germline V gene lookup returns CDR1 SGHAT and CDR2 FQDESV (reference sequence).

Material: CD8+ T cells sorted from blood, obtained at week 4, from a patient treated with tofacitinib. The chain recombines TRBV11-1 with TRBJ2-7; D remains ambiguous. The receptor was isolated from a human donor with alopecia areata. The CDR3: CASSDGGYEQYF. CDR3 nucleotides: TGTGCCAGCAGCGACGGCGGCTACGAGCAGTACTTC.